This entry lists 27 T cell receptor beta chains sequenced from one sample in a study of metastatic and nonmetastatic thyroid tumors (dated by TCRdb to the early 2020s). No treatment had been received by any patient before thyroid surgery. Library preparation used PCR. Sequencing used an Illumina HiSeq 4000. TCRdb trimmed public reads at Q25 via fastp, called clones via MiXCR and kept in-frame beta chains. Counted in this sample were roughly 39,000 clones; approximately 44% of them appeared once. The top ten clones comprise about 24% of the sample. Sample: tumor tissue. Source of these receptors: a male donor with papillary thyroid cancer or a benign thyroid nodule (not recorded which). Some clones in this sample may be carry-over from other donors' samples.

The rearrangement links TRBV11-3 to TRBJ1-2; a possible D gene is TRBD1 (6 bases). Germline CDR1 is SGHNT and CDR2 is YENEEA. V gave up 3 bases and J gave up 12 bases, with 14 bases separating them. The CDR3 totals 12 residues. The CDR3 reads CASSFRDTRHTF. Written as DNA, the CDR3 is TGTGCCAGCAGCTTTAGGGACACTCGACACACCTTC.

The chain joins TRBV7-6 to TRBJ1-1, with D perhaps matching TRBD1 (5 bases). This CDR3 is 12 amino acids long. CDR1 is SGHVS, CDR2 FNYEAQ, per germline. V was clipped by 1 base and J by 8 bases, with 8 bases between them. CDR3 nucleotide sequence: TGTGCCAGCAGCTTAGTGGGACGGGAAGCTTTCTTT. Its translation is CASSLVGREAFF.

The V call is TRBV6-1, the J call TRBJ1-1; D may be TRBD1 (6 bases). The CDR3 totals 15 residues. CDR1 is MNHNS, CDR2 SASEGT, per germline. Trimming shortened V by 5 bases and J by 0 bases, and 13 bases separated the two germline ends. This CDR3 is CASSPEGTMNTEAFF. The CDR3 DNA reads as TGTGCCAGCAGTCCCGAGGGGACAATGAACACTGAAGCTTTCTTT.

V and J are TRBV3-1 and TRBJ1-2; weak D call: TRBD1 (5 bases). Germline CDR1 reads LGHDT; CDR2 reads YNNKEL (reference sequence). V gave up 0 bases and J gave up 6 bases, with 8 bases separating them. The CDR3 runs to 13 residues. CDR3 loop: CASSQDGRDGYTF. Here the CDR3 DNA reads TGTGCCAGCAGCCAAGACGGCAGGGATGGCTACACCTTC.

The CDR3 DNA sequence: TGTGCCAGCAGCTCCCTACGGGGGGCGCACGAGCAGTACTTC. Residues: CASSSLRGAHEQYF. The chain links TRBV11-2 to TRBJ2-7; possibly TRBD2 for D (7 bases). Deletions cut 4 bases from V and 5 bases from J, with 15 bases between. The V gene's germline CDR1 is SGHAT and CDR2 FQNNGV. The CDR3 totals 14 residues. Combining the CDR3 with reference TRBV11-2 and TRBJ2-7 gives the whole variable domain EAGVAQSPRYKIIEKRQSVAFWCNPISGHATLYWYQQILGQGPKLLIQFQNNGVVDDSQLPKDRFSAERLKGVDSTLKIQPAKLEDSAVYLCASSSLRGAHEQYFGPGTRLTVT.

This clone was seen more than once but under ten times. One end of the junction fails to match germline, which may point to a read error. Additional DNA sequences in this sample encode the identical CDR3. The genes are TRBV2 and TRBJ2-3; TRBD2 matches 7 bases. The CDR3 sequence is 15 residues long. Germline CDR1 and CDR2: SNHLY and FYNNEI. CDR3 residues: CASRVRWEGTDTQYF. The CDR3 coding sequence is TGTGCCAGCAGGGTTCGGTGGGAGGGCACAGATACGCAGTATTTC.

The rearrangement links TRBV11-1 to TRBJ2-7, with D possibly matching TRBD1 (5 bases). From germline, CDR1 is SGHAT and CDR2 FQDESV (reference sequence). Deletions cut 3 bases from V and 0 bases from J, with 12 bases between. This CDR3 has 15 residues. The CDR3 bases are TGTGCCAGCAGCTTTCAGGGTGGAAACTCCTACGAGCAGTACTTC. Residues: CASSFQGGNSYEQYF.

This clone was detected a few times. The chain carries TRBV18 and TRBJ1-1; no clear D gene. The V and J ends lost 6 bases and 0 bases respectively, with 17 bases between them. The CDR3 length is 16 residues. Germline values: CDR1 KGHSH, CDR2 LQKENI. The CDR3 sequence is CASSPNSGNMNTEAFF. The CDR3 bases are TGTGCCAGCTCCCCGAACTCCGGGAACATGAACACTGAAGCTTTCTTT.

This clone came up a few times. The chain combines TRBV19 with TRBJ2-7, with D tentatively TRBD1 or TRBD2 (7 bases each). Per the germline V gene, CDR1 is LNHDA and CDR2 is SQIVND (reference sequence). Trimming pared 5 bases from V and 3 bases from J, leaving 20 bases between. This CDR3 has 16 amino acids. The CDR3 here is CASSSQGGDSHYEQYF. CDR3 coding DNA: TGTGCCAGTAGTTCCCAAGGGGGGGACAGCCACTACGAGCAGTACTTC.

This clone was observed a few times. The V call is TRBV12-3 or TRBV12-4, the J call TRBJ2-2, with TRBD2 identical over 13 bases. The CDR3 runs to 14 residues. The junction had 5 bases not matched to a gene; V was cut back by 3 bases and J by 13 bases. The CDR3 nucleotides are TGTGCCAGCAGTTTTCGGACTAGCGGGAGTGGGCTGTTTTTT. Its translation is CASSFRTSGSGLFF.

This clone has only a few counts. The CDR3 loop is CASGASGSWGGELFF. The CDR3 region has the DNA TGTGCCAGCGGGGCTAGCGGTAGTTGGGGCGGGGAGCTGTTTTTT. The chain recombines TRBV2 with TRBJ2-2; TRBD2 aligns across 7 bases. The V gene's germline CDR1 is SNHLY and CDR2 FYNNEI. This CDR3 has 15 residues. The V gene end was trimmed by 8 bases and the J gene end by 7 bases; junction bases not matched to a gene: 13.

This chain links TRBV6-2 or TRBV6-3 with TRBJ2-7, with D maybe TRBD1 (5 bases). CDR1 MNHEY and CDR2 SVGEGT come from the germline V gene. This CDR3 has 12 residues. V lost 2 bases to trimming and J lost 5 bases, with 7 bases between them. Here the CDR3 reads CASSYKGNEQYF. CDR3 nucleotide sequence: TGTGCCAGCAGTTACAAGGGGAACGAGCAGTACTTC.

This clone has just a few counts. This sequence joins TRBV30 and TRBJ1-6; 10 bases agree with TRBD1. CDR1 and CDR2 from the germline V gene are GTSNPN and SVGIG (reference sequence). CDR3 length equals 13 residues. V lost 6 bases and J lost 10; bases outside the gene matches: 6. As DNA, the CDR3 is TGTGCCTGTGCCGGACAGGGGGAATCACCCCTCCACTTT. This gives the protein CACAGQGESPLHF.

This clone was found a few times. One end of the junction fails to match germline, which may point to a read error. The chain joins TRBV6-1 to TRBJ2-7; no clear D. Germline lookup yields CDR1 MNHNS and CDR2 SASEGT. There are 13 residues in the CDR3. The CDR3 reads CSSRGPEGYEQYF. CDR3 DNA: TGTTCCAGTCGAGGTCCCGAAGGCTACGAGCAGTACTTC.

This chain uses TRBV20-1 with TRBJ1-5; weak D call: TRBD1 (6 bases). Germline values: CDR1 DFQATT, CDR2 SNEGSKA (reference sequence). V dropped 6 bases and J dropped 1 base, with 13 bases sitting between them. The CDR3 contains 14 residues. Here the CDR3 reads CSAGGGTSNQPQHF. DNA of the CDR3: TGCAGTGCAGGGGGAGGGACAAGCAATCAGCCCCAGCATTTT.

CDR3: CASSPGNNYEQYF. The CDR3 DNA follows: TGTGCCAGCTCACCAGGCAATAACTACGAGCAGTACTTC. The chain couples TRBV18 to TRBJ2-7, with D unclear. CDR1 is KGHSH and CDR2 is LQKENI in the germline V gene. The CDR3 is made up of 13 amino acids. V lost 2 bases and J 3 bases, leaving 8 bases between the germline ends.

This clone has more than one count but fewer than ten. This chain joins TRBV6-1 and TRBJ1-2, with a tentative D call TRBD1 (5 bases). V dropped 6 bases and J dropped 6 bases, with 14 bases sitting between them. The CDR3 runs to 13 residues. Looked up from germline, CDR1 is MNHNS and CDR2 is SASEGT. The CDR3 loop is CASRNRNGNGYTF. CDR3 DNA: TGTGCCAGCAGGAACAGGAACGGGAATGGCTACACCTTC.

The V and J genes are TRBV6-1 and TRBJ2-1; 8 bases line up with TRBD1. Germline V gene sequence: CDR1 MNHNS, CDR2 SASEGT. CDR3 size: 16 residues. The V segment lost 5 bases and the J segment 7 bases; nucleotides outside the gene matches: 13. The CDR3 loop is CASSTPPGGLLNEQFF. In DNA, the CDR3 is TGTGCCAGCAGTACACCTCCAGGGGGCCTCCTTAATGAGCAGTTCTTC.

The chain employs TRBV5-1 and TRBJ2-7, with a possible D match to TRBD2 (6 bases). The ends were cut back, 4 bases at V and 4 bases at J, with 21 bases in the middle. Germline lookup yields CDR1 SGHRS and CDR2 YFSETQ. The CDR3 has 16 residues. This chain's CDR3 is CASSVDLSAGIYEQYF. The DNA of the CDR3 is TGCGCCAGCAGCGTGGACTTATCGGCGGGGATTTACGAGCAGTACTTC.

The gene calls are TRBV5-1 and TRBJ2-7, with TRBD1 matching over 10 bases. With 0 bases clipped from V and 3 bases from J, the junction kept 9 bases outside the gene matches. CDR3 size: 17 residues. CDR1 is SGHRS, CDR2 YFSETQ, per germline. The CDR3 spells CASSLANLRDRGYEQYF. The CDR3 DNA sequence: TGCGCCAGCAGCTTGGCGAACCTCCGGGACAGGGGCTACGAGCAGTACTTC.

The chain couples TRBV15 to TRBJ2-5; unclear D gene. The germline V and J ends were trimmed by 5 bases and 5 bases, with 15 bases remaining between them. This CDR3 is 14 amino acids long. The V gene's germline CDR1 is LNHNV and CDR2 YYDKDF (reference sequence). The CDR3 region is CATSGPIGPETQYF. The DNA of the CDR3 is TGTGCCACCAGCGGACCCATCGGTCCGGAGACCCAGTACTTC. Full variable domain (outside the CDR3, taken from reference TRBV15 and TRBJ2-5): DAMVIQNPRYQVTQFGKPVTLSCSQTLNHNVMYWYQQKSSQAPKLLFHYYDKDFNNEADTPDNFQSRRPNTSFCFLDIRSPGLGDTAMYLCATSGPIGPETQYFGPGTRLLVL.

The chain recombines TRBV18 with TRBJ1-5, with TRBD1 matching 7 bases. CDR3 length: 15 residues. Looked up from germline, CDR1 is KGHSH and CDR2 is LQKENI. V lost 2 bases and J lost 5; bases outside the gene matches: 6. CDR3 DNA: TGTGCCAGCTCACCAAAACAGGGGAACTATCAGCCCCAGCATTTT. Encoded protein: CASSPKQGNYQPQHF.

The rearrangement joins TRBV29-1 to TRBJ2-1; D gene unclear. This CDR3 contains 16 residues. Germline V gives CDR1 SQVTM, CDR2 ANQGSEA. In DNA form, the CDR3 reads TGCAGTGATACCACGGACGGAGTCAGCTCCTACAATGAGCAGTTCTTC. Translated: CSDTTDGVSSYNEQFF.

This clone was detected a few times. This chain connects TRBV11-2 to TRBJ1-6; perhaps TRBD1 as D (6 bases). The CDR3 runs to 14 residues. The V and J ends lost 2 bases and 10 bases respectively, with 12 bases between them. Germline V lookup: CDR1 SGHAT, CDR2 FQNNGV. CDR3 amino acids: CASSLPGASSPLHF. CDR3 in DNA: TGTGCCAGCAGCTTACCGGGGGCGAGCTCACCCCTCCACTTT.

The chain employs TRBV20-1 and TRBJ2-7, with D possibly TRBD2 on 5 matching bases. Germline-derived CDR1 and CDR2 are DFQATT and SNEGSKA (reference sequence). V shed 5 bases and J shed 2 bases, with 13 bases lying between them. The CDR3 extends over 13 amino acids. CDR3 DNA: TGCAGTGCTCCTCGGACGGGGACCTACGAGCAGTACTTC. Translation: CSAPRTGTYEQYF.

The chain employs TRBV2 and TRBJ1-5; maybe TRBD1 (5 bases). CDR1 is SNHLY, CDR2 FYNNEI, per germline. CDR3 size: 15 residues. Trimming left V 8 bases short and J 1 base short, with 15 bases between. The CDR3, as DNA: TGTGCCAGCTTATTAGACAGAACAAGCAATCAGCCCCAGCATTTT. It encodes CASLLDRTSNQPQHF.

The gene calls are TRBV11-2 and TRBJ2-7, with D tentatively TRBD2 (5 bases). CDR1 SGHAT and CDR2 FQNNGV come from the germline V gene. This CDR3 has 14 residues. Trimming removed 5 bases at V and 5 bases at J, with 16 bases between. The CDR3 region has the DNA TGTGCCAGCAGCCCCCCGGTCGGGGTCCACGAGCAGTACTTC. It codes for CASSPPVGVHEQYF.